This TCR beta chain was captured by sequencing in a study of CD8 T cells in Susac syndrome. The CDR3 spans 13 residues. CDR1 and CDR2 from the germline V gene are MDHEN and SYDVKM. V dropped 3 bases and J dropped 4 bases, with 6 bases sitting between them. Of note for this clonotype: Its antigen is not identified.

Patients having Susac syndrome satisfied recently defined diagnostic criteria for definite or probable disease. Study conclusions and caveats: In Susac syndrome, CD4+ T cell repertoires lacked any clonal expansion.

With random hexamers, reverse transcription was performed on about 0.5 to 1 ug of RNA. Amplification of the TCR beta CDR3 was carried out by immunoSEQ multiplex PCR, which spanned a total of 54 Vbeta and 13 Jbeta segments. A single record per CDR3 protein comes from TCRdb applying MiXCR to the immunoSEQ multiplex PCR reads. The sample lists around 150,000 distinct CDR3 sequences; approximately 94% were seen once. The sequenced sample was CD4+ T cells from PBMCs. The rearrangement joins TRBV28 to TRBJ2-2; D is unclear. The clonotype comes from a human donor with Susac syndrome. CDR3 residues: CASSLTSTGELFF. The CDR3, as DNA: TGTGCCAGCAGTTTGACTTCCACCGGGGAGCTGTTTTTT.